This T cell receptor beta chain was identified during a study of beta chain features in type 1 diabetes. Expressed TCRB transcripts were sequenced because the entire RNA isolate underwent reverse transcription. The protocol was immunoSEQ multiplex PCR, while the TCRdb copy is restricted to in-frame clones and leaves out a portion. The profile shows some 350,000 clones, about 10% of them singletons. Notes on the study in general: For Type 1 diabetes patients, all four CD4+ subsets carried TCRB CDR3s that were moderately but significantly shorter. Within patients, naive, central memory and Treg TCRB repertoires seemed more similar than within healthy donors. When VDJ junctions were examined, type 1 diabetes patients showed fewer insertions and more deletions.

Trimming took 4 bases from V and 2 from J, leaving 15 bases between them. The CDR3 spans 16 residues. The germline gives CDR1 SGHAT, CDR2 FQNNGV. For this clone: Its antigen is as yet unknown.

This sequence originates from a man younger than 45 with type 1 diabetes. The chain uses TRBV11-2 and TRBJ1-3, with D tentatively TRBD1 (5 bases). Sample: central memory CD4+ T cells from blood. CDR3 DNA sequence: TGTGCCAGCAGCTCCTTCTGGGGGAAGGCTGGAAACACCATATATTTT. Its protein product is CASSSFWGKAGNTIYF. The full variable domain, with the rest looked up from reference TRBV11-2 and TRBJ1-3, is EAGVAQSPRYKIIEKRQSVAFWCNPISGHATLYWYQQILGQGPKLLIQFQNNGVVDDSQLPKDRFSAERLKGVDSTLKIQPAKLEDSAVYLCASSSFWGKAGNTIYFGEGSWLTVV.